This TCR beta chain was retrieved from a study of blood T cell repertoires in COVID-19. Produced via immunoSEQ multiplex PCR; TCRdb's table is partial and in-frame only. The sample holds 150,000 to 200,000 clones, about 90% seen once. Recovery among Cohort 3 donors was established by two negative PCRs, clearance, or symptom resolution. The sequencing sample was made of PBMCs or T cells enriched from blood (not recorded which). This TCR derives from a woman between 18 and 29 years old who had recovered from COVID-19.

The CDR3 sequence is CASRKTSTDTQYF. The DNA of the CDR3 is TGTGCCAGCAGAAAGACTAGCACAGATACGCAGTATTTT. V is TRBV9 and J is TRBJ2-3; D is unresolved. CDR1 SGDLS and CDR2 YYNGEE come from the germline V gene. The V and J ends lost 5 bases and 0 bases respectively, with 7 bases between them. This CDR3 region has 13 residues.